A selection of T cell receptor beta chains follows, all from one sample in a study of cytomegalovirus exposure and HLA in healthy donors. Produced via immunoSEQ multiplex PCR; TCRdb's table is partial and in-frame only. The table includes roughly 130,000 clones, around 66% detected once. Specimen: PBMCs. The receptors were gathered from a woman aged 55-75 years in good health and CMV-seronegative. Both conserved end residues are part of each CDR3. D genes are given only for firm matches. The listing skips clone size in some rows; elsewhere it reads once, few, many or a size class.

j_call,d_call,v_call,clone_size,cdr3_aa,cdr3_nt
TRBJ2-3,TRBD1,TRBV6-1,.,CASKDRGHGTDTQYF,TGTGCCAGCAAGGACAGGGGGCACGGCACAGATACGCAGTATTTT
TRBJ2-5,TRBD2,TRBV5-1,.,CASSLASGRQETQYF,TGCGCCAGCAGCTTGGCTAGCGGCAGACAAGAGACCCAGTACTTC
TRBJ1-5,.,TRBV21-1,few,CASPGGNQPQHF,TGTGCCAGCCCCGGGGGCAATCAGCCCCAGCATTTT
TRBJ2-5,.,TRBV4-3,.,CASSQDSLPGAKQYF,TGCGCCAGCAGCCAAGATTCTCTCCCAGGGGCTAAGCAGTACTTC
TRBJ1-1,.,TRBV12-5,.,CASGLTGTPEAFF,TGTGCTAGTGGTTTGACAGGGACCCCTGAAGCTTTCTTT
TRBJ1-5,TRBD1,TRBV19,.,CASSMGTGRDQPQHF,TGTGCCAGTAGTATGGGGACAGGGAGGGATCAGCCCCAGCATTTT
TRBJ2-6,TRBD1,TRBV27,.,CASTPRPGQGAHGANVLTF,TGTGCCAGCACCCCCAGGCCGGGACAGGGGGCGCATGGGGCCAACGTCCTGACTTTC
TRBJ1-4,.,TRBV18,.,CASSPRSGGNEKLFF,TGTGCCAGCTCACCACGTTCGGGGGGCAATGAAAAACTGTTTTTT
TRBJ2-7,TRBD2,TRBV7-8,.,CASSFPSGSLPHYEQYF,TGTGCCAGCAGCTTCCCCAGCGGGAGCCTCCCTCACTACGAGCAGTACTTC
TRBJ2-1,.,TRBV6-5,.,CASSRTVGAQSEQFF,TGTGCCAGCAGTCGTACGGTTGGGGCGCAGAGTGAGCAGTTCTTC
TRBJ2-3,TRBD2,TRBV13,.,CASSLRLAGGADTQYF,TGTGCCAGCAGCTTAAGACTAGCGGGAGGCGCAGATACGCAGTATTTT
TRBJ1-4,.,TRBV28,.,CATSSGNEKLFF,TGTGCCACCTCCTCAGGGAACGAAAAACTGTTTTTT
TRBJ2-1,TRBD2,TRBV5-1,few,CASSLAGTSGTREQFF,TGCGCCAGCAGCTTGGCCGGGACTAGCGGAACAAGGGAGCAGTTCTTC
TRBJ1-6,.,TRBV4-1,few,CASSPSDSYNSPLHF,TGCGCCAGCAGCCCGAGTGACTCCTATAATTCACCCCTCCACTTT
TRBJ2-3,TRBD2,TRBV4-3,once,CASSQEGLAGGPSTDTQYF,TGCGCCAGCAGCCAAGAAGGGCTAGCGGGGGGGCCGAGCACAGATACGCAGTATTTT
TRBJ2-1,TRBD1,TRBV2,.,CASSVDRGVSDEQFF,TGTGCCAGCAGCGTCGACAGGGGGGTGTCGGATGAGCAGTTCTTC